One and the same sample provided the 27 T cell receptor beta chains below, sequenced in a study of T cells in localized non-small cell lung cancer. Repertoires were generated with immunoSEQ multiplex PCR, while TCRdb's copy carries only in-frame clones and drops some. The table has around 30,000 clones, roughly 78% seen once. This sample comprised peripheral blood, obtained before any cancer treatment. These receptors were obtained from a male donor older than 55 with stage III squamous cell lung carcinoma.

CDR3 DNA sequence: TGTGCCAGCAGCAAGCTTTCAGGGACAGGGAACACTGAAGCTTTCTTT. This encodes CASSKLSGTGNTEAFF. V usage is TRBV7-6 and J usage is TRBJ1-1; TRBD1 matches at 8 bases. V was pared by 5 bases and J by 1 base, with 9 bases of the junction left unmatched. There are 16 residues in the CDR3. Germline values: CDR1 SGHVS, CDR2 FNYEAQ.

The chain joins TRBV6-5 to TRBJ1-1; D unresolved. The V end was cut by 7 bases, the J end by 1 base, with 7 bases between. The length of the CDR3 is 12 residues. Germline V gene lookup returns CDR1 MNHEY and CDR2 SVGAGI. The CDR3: CASKEGNTEAFF. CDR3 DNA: TGTGCCAGCAAGGAGGGGAACACTGAAGCTTTCTTT.

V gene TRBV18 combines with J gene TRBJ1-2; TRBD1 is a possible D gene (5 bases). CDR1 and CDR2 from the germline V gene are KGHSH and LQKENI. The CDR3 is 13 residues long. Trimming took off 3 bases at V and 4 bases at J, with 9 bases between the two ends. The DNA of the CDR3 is TGTGCCAGCTCACCGACAGTTTCCTATGGCTACACCTTC. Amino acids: CASSPTVSYGYTF.

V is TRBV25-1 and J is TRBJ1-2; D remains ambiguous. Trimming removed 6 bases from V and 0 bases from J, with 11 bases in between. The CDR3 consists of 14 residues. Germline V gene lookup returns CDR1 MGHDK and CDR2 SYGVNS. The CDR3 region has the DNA TGTGCCAGCAGCGAGGAAGGGTCTAACTATGGCTACACCTTC. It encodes CASSEEGSNYGYTF.

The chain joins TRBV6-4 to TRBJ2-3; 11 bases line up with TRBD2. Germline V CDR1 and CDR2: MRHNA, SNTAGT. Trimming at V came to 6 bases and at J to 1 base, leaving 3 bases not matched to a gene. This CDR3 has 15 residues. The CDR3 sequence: CASSQLAGGTDTQYF. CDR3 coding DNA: TGTGCCAGCAGCCAACTAGCGGGGGGCACAGATACGCAGTATTTT.

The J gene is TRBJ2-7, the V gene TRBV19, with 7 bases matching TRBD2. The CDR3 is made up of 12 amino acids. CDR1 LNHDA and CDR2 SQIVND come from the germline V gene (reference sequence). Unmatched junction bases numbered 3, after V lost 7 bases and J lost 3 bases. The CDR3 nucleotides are TGTGCCAGTATAGGCGGGAGCTACGAGCAGTACTTC. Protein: CASIGGSYEQYF.

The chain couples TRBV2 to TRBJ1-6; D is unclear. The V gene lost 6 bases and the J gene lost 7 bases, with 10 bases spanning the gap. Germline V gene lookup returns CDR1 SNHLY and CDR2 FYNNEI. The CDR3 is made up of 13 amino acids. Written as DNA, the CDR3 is TGTGCCAGCAGAATGACGGAAAATTCACCCCTCCACTTT. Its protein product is CASRMTENSPLHF.

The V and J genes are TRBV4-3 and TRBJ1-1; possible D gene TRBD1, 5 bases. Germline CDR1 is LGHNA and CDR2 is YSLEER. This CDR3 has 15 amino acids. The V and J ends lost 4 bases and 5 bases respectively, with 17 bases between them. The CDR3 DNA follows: TGCGCCAGCAGCCCAAGTGGGGGAAGGAGTACTGAAGCTTTCTTT. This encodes CASSPSGGRSTEAFF.

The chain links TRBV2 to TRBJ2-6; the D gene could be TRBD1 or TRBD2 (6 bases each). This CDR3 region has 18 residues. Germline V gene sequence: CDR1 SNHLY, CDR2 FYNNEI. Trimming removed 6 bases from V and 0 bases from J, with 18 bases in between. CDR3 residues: CASRYPGRGGSGANVLTF. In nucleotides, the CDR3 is TGTGCCAGCAGATACCCCGGGAGAGGGGGCTCTGGGGCCAACGTCCTGACTTTC.

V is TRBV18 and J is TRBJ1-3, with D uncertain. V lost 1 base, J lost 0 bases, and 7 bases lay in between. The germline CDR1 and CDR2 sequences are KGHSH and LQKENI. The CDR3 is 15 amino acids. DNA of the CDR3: TGTGCCAGCTCACCACTGACTAGCTCTGGAAACACCATATATTTT. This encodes CASSPLTSSGNTIYF.

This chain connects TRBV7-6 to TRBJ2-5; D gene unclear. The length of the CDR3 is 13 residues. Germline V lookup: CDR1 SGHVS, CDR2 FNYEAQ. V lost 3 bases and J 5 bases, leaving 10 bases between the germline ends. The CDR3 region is CASSFSPVETQYF. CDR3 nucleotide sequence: TGTGCCAGCAGCTTCTCCCCAGTGGAGACCCAGTACTTC. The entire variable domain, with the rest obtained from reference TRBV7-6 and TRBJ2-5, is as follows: GAGVSQSPRYKVTKRGQDVALRCDPISGHVSLYWYRQALGQGPEFLTYFNYEAQQDKSGLPNDRFSAERPEGSISTLTIQRTEQRDSAMYRCASSFSPVETQYFGPGTRLLVL.

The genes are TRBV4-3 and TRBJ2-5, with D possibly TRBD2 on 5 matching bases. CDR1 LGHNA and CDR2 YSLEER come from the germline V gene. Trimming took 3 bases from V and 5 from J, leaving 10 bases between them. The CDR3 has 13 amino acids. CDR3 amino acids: CASSQRDGETQYF. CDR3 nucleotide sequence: TGCGCCAGCAGCCAGAGGGATGGGGAGACCCAGTACTTC.

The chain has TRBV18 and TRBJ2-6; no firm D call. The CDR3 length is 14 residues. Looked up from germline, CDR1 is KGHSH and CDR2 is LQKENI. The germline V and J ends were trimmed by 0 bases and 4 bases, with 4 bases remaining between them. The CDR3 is CASSPPPGANVLTF. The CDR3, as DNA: TGTGCCAGCTCACCACCACCCGGGGCCAACGTCCTGACTTTC.

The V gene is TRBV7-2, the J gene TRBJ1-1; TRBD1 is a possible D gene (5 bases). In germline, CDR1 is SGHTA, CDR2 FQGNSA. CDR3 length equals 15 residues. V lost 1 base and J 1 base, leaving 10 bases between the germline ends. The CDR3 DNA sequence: TGTGCCAGCAGCTTAGTACAGGTGGGGAACACTGAAGCTTTCTTT. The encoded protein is CASSLVQVGNTEAFF.

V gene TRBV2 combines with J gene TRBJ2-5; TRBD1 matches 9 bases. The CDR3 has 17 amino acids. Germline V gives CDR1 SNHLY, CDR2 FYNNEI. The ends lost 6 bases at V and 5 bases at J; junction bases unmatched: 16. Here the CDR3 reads CASSRGTGGQGVETQYF. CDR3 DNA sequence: TGTGCCAGCAGCCGAGGGACCGGGGGACAGGGAGTGGAGACCCAGTACTTC.

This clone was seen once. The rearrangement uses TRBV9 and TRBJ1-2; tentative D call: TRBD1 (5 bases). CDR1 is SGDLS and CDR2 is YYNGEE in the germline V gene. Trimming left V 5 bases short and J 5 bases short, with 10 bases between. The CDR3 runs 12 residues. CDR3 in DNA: TGTGCCAGCAGAGGGTGGGGGTATGGCTACACCTTC. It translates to CASRGWGYGYTF. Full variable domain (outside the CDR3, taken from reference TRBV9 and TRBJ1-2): DSGVTQTPKHLITATGQRVTLRCSPRSGDLSVYWYQQSLDQGLQFLIQYYNGEERAKGNILERFSAQQFPDLHSELNLSSLELGDSALYFCASRGWGYGYTFGSGTRLTVV.

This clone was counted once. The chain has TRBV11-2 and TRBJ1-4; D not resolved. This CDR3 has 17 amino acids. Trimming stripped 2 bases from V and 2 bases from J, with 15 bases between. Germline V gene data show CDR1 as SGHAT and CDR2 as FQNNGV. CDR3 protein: CASSLREGGWTNEKLFF. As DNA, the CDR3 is TGTGCCAGCAGCTTACGGGAAGGTGGTTGGACTAATGAAAAACTGTTTTTT.

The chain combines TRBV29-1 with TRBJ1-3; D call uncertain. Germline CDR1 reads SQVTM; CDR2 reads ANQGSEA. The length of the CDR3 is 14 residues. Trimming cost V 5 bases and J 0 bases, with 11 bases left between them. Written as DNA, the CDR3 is TGCAGCGTTAAGACGCACTTCTCTGGAAACACCATATATTTT. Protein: CSVKTHFSGNTIYF. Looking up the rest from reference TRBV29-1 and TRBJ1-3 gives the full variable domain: SAVISQKPSRDICQRGTSLTIQCQVDSQVTMMFWYRQQPGQSLTLIATANQGSEATYESGFVIDKFPISRPNLTFSTLTVSNMSPEDSSIYLCSVKTHFSGNTIYFGEGSWLTVV.

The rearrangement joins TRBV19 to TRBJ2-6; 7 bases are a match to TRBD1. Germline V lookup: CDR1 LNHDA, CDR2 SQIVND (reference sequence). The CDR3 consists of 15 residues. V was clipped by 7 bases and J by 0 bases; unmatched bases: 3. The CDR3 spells CASKGTDSGANVLTF. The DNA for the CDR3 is TGTGCCAGTAAAGGGACAGACTCTGGGGCCAACGTCCTGACTTTC. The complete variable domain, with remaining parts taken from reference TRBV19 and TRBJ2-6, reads DGGITQSPKYLFRKEGQNVTLSCEQNLNHDAMYWYRQDPGQGLRLIYYSQIVNDFQKGDIAEGYSVSREKKESFPLTVTSAQKNPTAFYLCASKGTDSGANVLTFGAGSRLTVL.

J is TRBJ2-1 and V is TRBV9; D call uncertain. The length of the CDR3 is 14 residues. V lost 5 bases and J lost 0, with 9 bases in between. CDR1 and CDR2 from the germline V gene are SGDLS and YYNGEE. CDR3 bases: TGTGCCAGCAGTTATCGGCCCTCCTACAATGAGCAGTTCTTC. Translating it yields CASSYRPSYNEQFF.

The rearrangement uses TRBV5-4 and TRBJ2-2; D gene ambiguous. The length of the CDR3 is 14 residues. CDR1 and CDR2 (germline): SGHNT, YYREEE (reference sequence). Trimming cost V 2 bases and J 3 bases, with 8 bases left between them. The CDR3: CASSLYGDTGELFF. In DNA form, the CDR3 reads TGTGCCAGCAGCTTATATGGGGACACCGGGGAGCTGTTTTTT.

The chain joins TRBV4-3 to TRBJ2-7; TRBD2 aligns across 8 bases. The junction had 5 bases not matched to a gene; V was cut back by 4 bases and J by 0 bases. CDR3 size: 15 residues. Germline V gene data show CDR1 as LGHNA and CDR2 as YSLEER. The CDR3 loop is CASSPRAGDSYEQYF. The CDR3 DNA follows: TGCGCCAGCAGCCCGAGAGCGGGGGACTCCTACGAGCAGTACTTC.

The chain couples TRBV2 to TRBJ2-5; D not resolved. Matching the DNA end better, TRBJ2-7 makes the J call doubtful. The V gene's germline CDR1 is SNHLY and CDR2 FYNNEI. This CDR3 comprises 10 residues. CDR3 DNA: TGTGCCAGCAGAATATACGAGCAGTACTTC. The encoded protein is CASRIYEQYF.

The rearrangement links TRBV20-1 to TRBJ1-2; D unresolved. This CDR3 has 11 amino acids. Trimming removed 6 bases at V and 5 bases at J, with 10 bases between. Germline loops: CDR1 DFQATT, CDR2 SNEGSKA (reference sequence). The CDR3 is CSAEPTYGYTF. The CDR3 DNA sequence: TGCAGTGCCGAGCCCACGTATGGCTACACCTTC.

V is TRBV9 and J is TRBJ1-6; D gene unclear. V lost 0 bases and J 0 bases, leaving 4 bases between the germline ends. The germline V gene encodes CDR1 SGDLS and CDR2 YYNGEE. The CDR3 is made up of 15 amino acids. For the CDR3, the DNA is TGTGCCAGCAGCGTAGAGGGCTCCTATAATTCACCCCTCCACTTT. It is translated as CASSVEGSYNSPLHF.

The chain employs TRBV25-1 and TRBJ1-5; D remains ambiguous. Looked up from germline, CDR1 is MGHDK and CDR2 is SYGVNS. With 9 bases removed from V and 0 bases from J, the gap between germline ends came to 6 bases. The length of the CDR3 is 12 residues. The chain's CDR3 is CASQYSNQPQHF. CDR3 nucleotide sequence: TGTGCCAGTCAGTATAGCAATCAGCCCCAGCATTTT. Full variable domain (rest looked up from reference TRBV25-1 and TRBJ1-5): EADIYQTPRYLVIGTGKKITLECSQTMGHDKMYWYQQDPGMELHLIHYSYGVNSTEKGDLSSESTVSRIRTEHFPLTLESARPSHTSQYLCASQYSNQPQHFGDGTRLSIL.

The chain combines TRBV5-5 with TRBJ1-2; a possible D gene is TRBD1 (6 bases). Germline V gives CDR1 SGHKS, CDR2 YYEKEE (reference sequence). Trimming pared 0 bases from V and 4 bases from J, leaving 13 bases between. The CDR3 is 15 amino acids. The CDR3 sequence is CASSLVGGLGYGYTF. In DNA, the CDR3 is TGTGCCAGCAGCTTGGTGGGGGGCCTAGGCTATGGCTACACCTTC.